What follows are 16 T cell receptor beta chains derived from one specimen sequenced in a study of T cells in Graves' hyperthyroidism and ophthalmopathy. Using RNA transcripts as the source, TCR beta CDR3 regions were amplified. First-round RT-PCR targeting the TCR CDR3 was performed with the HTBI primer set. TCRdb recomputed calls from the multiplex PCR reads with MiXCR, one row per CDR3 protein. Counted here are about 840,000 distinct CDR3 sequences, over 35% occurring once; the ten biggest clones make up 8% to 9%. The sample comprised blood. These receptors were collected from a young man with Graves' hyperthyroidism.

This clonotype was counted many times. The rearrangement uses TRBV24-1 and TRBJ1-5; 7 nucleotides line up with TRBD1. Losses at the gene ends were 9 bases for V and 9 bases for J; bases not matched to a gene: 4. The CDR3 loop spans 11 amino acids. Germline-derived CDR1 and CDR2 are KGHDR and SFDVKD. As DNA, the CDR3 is TGTGCCACCCCAGCAGGGGGGCCCCAGCATTTT. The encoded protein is CATPAGGPQHF.

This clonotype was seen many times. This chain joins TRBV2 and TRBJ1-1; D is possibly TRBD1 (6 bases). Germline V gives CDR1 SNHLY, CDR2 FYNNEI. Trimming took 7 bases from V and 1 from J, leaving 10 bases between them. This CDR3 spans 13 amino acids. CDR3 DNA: TGTGCCAGCATTCTGGACAGGAACACTGAAGCTTTCTTT. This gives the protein CASILDRNTEAFF. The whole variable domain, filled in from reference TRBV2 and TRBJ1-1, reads EPEVTQTPSHQVTQMGQEVILRCVPISNHLYFYWYRQILGQKVEFLVSFYNNEISEKSEIFDDQFSVERPDGSNFTLKIRSTKLEDSAMYFCASILDRNTEAFFGQGTRLTVV.

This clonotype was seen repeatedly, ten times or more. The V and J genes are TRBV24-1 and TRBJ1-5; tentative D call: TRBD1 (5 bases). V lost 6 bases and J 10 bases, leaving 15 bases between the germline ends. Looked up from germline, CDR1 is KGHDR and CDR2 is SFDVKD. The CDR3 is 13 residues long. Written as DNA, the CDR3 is TGTGCCACCAGTCGGGATCGCGGGGGACCCCAGCATTTT. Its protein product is CATSRDRGGPQHF.

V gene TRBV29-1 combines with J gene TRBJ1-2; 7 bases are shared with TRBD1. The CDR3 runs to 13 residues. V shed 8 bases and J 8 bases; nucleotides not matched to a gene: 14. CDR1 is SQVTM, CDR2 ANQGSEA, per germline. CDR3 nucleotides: TGCAGCCTTGGTGACAGGGCGGTAGAAGGCTACACCTTC. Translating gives CSLGDRAVEGYTF.

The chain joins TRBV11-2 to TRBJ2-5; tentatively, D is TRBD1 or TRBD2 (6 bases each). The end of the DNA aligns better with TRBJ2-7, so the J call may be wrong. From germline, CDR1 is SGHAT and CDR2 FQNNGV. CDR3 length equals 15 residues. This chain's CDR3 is CASSASPQGRSEQYF. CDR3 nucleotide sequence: TGTGCCAGCAGCGCTTCTCCCCAGGGGAGGTCCGAGCAGTACTTC.

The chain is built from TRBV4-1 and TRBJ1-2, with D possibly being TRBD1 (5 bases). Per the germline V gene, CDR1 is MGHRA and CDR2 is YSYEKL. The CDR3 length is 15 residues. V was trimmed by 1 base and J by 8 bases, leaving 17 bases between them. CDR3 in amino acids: CASSQVGETERGYTF. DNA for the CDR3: TGCGCCAGCAGCCAAGTAGGGGAAACAGAGCGAGGCTACACCTTC.

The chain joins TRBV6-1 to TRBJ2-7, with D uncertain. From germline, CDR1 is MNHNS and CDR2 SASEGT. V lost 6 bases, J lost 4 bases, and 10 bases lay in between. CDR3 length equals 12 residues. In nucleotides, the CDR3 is TGTGCCAGCAGGGGGTCTAGGTACGAGCAGTACTTC. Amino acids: CASRGSRYEQYF.

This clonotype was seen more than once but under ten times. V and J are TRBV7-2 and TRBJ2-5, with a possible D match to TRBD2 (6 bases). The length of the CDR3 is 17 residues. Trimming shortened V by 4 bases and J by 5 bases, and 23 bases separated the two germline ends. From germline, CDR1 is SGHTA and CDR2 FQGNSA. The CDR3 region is CASSYDFSGPRGETQYF. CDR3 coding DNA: TGTGCCAGCAGCTACGACTTCAGCGGGCCTCGCGGGGAGACCCAGTACTTC.

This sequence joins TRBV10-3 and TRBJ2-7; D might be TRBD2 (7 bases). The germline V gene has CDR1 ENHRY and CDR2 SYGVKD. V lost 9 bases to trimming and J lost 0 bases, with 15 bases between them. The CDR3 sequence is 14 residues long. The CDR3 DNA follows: TGTGCCATACACCCGGGGGGCTCCTCCTACGAGCAGTACTTC. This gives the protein CAIHPGGSSYEQYF.

The CDR3 sequence is CASVQGSSEKLFF. In nucleotides, the CDR3 is TGTGCCAGCGTACAGGGCAGTTCGGAAAAACTGTTTTTT. The genes are TRBV6-6 and TRBJ1-4; the D gene is possibly TRBD1 (6 bases). The CDR3 loop spans 13 amino acids. Looked up from germline, CDR1 is MNHNY and CDR2 is SVGAGI (reference sequence). V was clipped by 8 bases and J by 8 bases, with 15 bases between them.

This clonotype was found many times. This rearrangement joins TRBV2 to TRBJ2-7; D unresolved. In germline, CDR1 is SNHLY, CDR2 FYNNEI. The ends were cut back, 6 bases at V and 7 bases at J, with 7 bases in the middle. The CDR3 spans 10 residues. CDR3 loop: CASREREQYF. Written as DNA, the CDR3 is TGTGCCAGCAGAGAACGGGAGCAGTACTTC.

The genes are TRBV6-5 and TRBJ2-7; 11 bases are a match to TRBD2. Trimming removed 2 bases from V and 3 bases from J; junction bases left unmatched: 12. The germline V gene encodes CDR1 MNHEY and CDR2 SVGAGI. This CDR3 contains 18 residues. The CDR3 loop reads CASSYRRASGRSFYEQYF. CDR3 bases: TGTGCCAGCAGTTACCGGAGGGCTAGCGGGAGGAGCTTCTACGAGCAGTACTTC.

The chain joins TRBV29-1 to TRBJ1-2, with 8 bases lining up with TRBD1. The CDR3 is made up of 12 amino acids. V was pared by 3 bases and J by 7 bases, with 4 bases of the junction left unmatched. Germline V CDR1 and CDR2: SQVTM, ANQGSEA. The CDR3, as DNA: TGCAGCGTTGAGCAGGGGGCTGGTGGCTACACCTTC. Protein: CSVEQGAGGYTF.

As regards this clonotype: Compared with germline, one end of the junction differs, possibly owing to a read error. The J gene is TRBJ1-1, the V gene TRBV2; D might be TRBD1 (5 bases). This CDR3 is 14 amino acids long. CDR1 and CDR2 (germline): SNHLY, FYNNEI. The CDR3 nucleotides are TGTGCCTGCAGTGCGGACACTCCAAACACTGAAGCTTTCTTT. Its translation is CACSADTPNTEAFF.

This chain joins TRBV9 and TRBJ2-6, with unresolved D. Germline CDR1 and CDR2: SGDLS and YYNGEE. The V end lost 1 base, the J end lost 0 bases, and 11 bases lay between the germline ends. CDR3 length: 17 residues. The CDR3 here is CASSVISPYSGANVLTF. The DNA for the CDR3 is TGTGCCAGCAGCGTAATCAGCCCGTACTCTGGGGCCAACGTCCTGACTTTC.

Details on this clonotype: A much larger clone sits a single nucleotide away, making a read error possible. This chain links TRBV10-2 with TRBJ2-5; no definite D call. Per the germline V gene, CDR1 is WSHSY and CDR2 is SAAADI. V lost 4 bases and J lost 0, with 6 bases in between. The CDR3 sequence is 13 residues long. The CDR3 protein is CASSVLYQETQYF. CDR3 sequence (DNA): TGCGCCAGCAGTGTCCTGTACCAAGAGACCCAGTACTTC.